This is a list of T cell receptor beta chains from one sample in a study of blood T cell repertoires in COVID-19. Clones were read by immunoSEQ multiplex PCR, and TCRdb kept only the in-frame ones, dropping some. Of more than 130,000 clones listed, approximately 87% are singletons. The sample comprised peripheral blood. The source of these receptors is a woman in her 40s with acute or convalescent COVID-19. CDR3s include the opening cysteine and the closing phenylalanine or tryptophan. D genes are given only for firm matches. The size of a clone is reported for some rows only, either as once, few or many, or as a class for expanded clones.

v_gene	abundance	j_gene	d_gene	CDR3aa	CDR3nt
TRBV5-1	NA	TRBJ2-3	NA	CASSLQGHSTDTQYF	TGCGCCAGCAGCTTGCAAGGACACAGCACAGATACGCAGTATTTT
TRBV30	NA	TRBJ2-3	TRBD2	CAWSVGLAADTQYF	TGTGCCTGGAGTGTTGGGCTAGCGGCAGATACGCAGTATTTT
TRBV18	once	TRBJ1-5	NA	CASSAAPNQPQHF	TGTGCCAGCTCAGCGGCCCCGAATCAGCCCCAGCATTTT
TRBV7-2	NA	TRBJ2-7	TRBD2	CASAGSGRPTYEQYF	TGTGCCAGCGCCGGAAGCGGGAGGCCAACCTACGAGCAGTACTTC
TRBV4-1	few	TRBJ1-2	NA	CASSQEGNAYGYTF	TGCGCCAGCAGCCAAGAGGGCAACGCCTATGGCTACACCTTC
TRBV20-1	NA	TRBJ2-7	NA	CSASHPQPRDEQYF	TGCAGTGCTAGTCATCCTCAACCCAGGGACGAGCAGTACTTC
TRBV7-9	NA	TRBJ2-7	TRBD2	CASSPISGRFSYEQYF	TGTGCCAGCAGCCCAATTAGCGGGAGGTTCTCCTACGAGCAGTACTTC
TRBV12-3/TRBV12-4	few	TRBJ1-2	NA	CASSPGPNYGYTF	TGTGCCAGCAGTCCAGGGCCAAACTATGGCTACACCTTC
TRBV4-3	NA	TRBJ2-1	NA	CASSQGLATNGGQFF	TGCGCCAGCAGCCAAGGGCTAGCGACGAACGGGGGGCAGTTCTTC
TRBV11-1	NA	TRBJ2-3	NA	CASSSGTHPTQYF	TGTGCCAGCAGCTCTGGGACACACCCGACGCAGTATTTT
TRBV7-3	NA	TRBJ1-6	NA	CASSAGPGGNSPLHF	TGTGCCAGCAGCGCGGGGCCAGGAGGGAATTCACCCCTCCACTTT
TRBV24-1	NA	TRBJ2-3	TRBD2	CATIGGAADTQYF	TGTGCCACCATCGGGGGGGCCGCAGATACGCAGTATTTT
TRBV6-1	once	TRBJ2-3	TRBD2	CASSAPRGGGTDTQYF	TGTGCCAGCAGTGCCCCACGGGGGGGTGGCACAGATACGCAGTATTTT
TRBV4-3	NA	TRBJ1-1	TRBD1	CASSHQTGGWTEAFF	TGCGCCAGCAGCCACCAGACAGGGGGATGGACTGAAGCTTTCTTT
TRBV4-1	NA	TRBJ1-6	NA	CASSQGQGWGRGNSPLHF	TGCGCCAGCAGCCAAGGACAAGGGTGGGGCAGGGGTAATTCACCCCTCCACTTT
TRBV27	NA	TRBJ2-2	TRBD1	CASSHQTGGNTGELFF	TGTGCCAGCAGCCATCAGACAGGGGGAAACACCGGGGAGCTGTTTTTT
TRBV9	NA	TRBJ2-1	TRBD2	CASSGGLAGVAYNEQFF	TGTGCCAGCAGCGGCGGACTAGCGGGAGTTGCGTACAATGAGCAGTTCTTC
TRBV18	NA	TRBJ1-5	NA	CASSISGGNQPQHF	TGTGCCAGCTCAATATCCGGGGGCAATCAGCCCCAGCATTTT
TRBV7-2	NA	TRBJ1-1	NA	CASSPPPQGRAEAFF	TGTGCCAGCAGCCCCCCTCCGCAGGGAAGGGCTGAAGCTTTCTTT
TRBV6-5	NA	TRBJ2-1	TRBD1	CASSYSTGDLDNEQFF	TGTGCCAGCAGTTACTCCACAGGGGACCTCGACAATGAGCAGTTCTTC
TRBV7-3	NA	TRBJ1-1	NA	CASSLDTRSEAFF	TGTGCCAGCAGCTTGGACACCCGTTCTGAAGCTTTCTTT
TRBV7-8	once	TRBJ2-3	TRBD2	CASSHIWAGGPTDTQYF	TGTGCCAGCAGCCACATCTGGGCGGGGGGGCCGACAGATACGCAGTATTTT
TRBV7-9	few	TRBJ2-7	NA	CASSPLARNPYEQYF	TGTGCCAGCAGCCCTCTAGCAAGGAACCCCTACGAGCAGTACTTC
TRBV5-6	once	TRBJ1-1	NA	CASSLALEAFF	TGTGCCAGCAGCTTGGCCCTCGAAGCTTTCTTT
TRBV7-9	NA	TRBJ1-3	NA	CASSLFQVSGNTIYF	TGTGCCAGCAGCTTATTTCAGGTCTCTGGAAACACCATATATTTT